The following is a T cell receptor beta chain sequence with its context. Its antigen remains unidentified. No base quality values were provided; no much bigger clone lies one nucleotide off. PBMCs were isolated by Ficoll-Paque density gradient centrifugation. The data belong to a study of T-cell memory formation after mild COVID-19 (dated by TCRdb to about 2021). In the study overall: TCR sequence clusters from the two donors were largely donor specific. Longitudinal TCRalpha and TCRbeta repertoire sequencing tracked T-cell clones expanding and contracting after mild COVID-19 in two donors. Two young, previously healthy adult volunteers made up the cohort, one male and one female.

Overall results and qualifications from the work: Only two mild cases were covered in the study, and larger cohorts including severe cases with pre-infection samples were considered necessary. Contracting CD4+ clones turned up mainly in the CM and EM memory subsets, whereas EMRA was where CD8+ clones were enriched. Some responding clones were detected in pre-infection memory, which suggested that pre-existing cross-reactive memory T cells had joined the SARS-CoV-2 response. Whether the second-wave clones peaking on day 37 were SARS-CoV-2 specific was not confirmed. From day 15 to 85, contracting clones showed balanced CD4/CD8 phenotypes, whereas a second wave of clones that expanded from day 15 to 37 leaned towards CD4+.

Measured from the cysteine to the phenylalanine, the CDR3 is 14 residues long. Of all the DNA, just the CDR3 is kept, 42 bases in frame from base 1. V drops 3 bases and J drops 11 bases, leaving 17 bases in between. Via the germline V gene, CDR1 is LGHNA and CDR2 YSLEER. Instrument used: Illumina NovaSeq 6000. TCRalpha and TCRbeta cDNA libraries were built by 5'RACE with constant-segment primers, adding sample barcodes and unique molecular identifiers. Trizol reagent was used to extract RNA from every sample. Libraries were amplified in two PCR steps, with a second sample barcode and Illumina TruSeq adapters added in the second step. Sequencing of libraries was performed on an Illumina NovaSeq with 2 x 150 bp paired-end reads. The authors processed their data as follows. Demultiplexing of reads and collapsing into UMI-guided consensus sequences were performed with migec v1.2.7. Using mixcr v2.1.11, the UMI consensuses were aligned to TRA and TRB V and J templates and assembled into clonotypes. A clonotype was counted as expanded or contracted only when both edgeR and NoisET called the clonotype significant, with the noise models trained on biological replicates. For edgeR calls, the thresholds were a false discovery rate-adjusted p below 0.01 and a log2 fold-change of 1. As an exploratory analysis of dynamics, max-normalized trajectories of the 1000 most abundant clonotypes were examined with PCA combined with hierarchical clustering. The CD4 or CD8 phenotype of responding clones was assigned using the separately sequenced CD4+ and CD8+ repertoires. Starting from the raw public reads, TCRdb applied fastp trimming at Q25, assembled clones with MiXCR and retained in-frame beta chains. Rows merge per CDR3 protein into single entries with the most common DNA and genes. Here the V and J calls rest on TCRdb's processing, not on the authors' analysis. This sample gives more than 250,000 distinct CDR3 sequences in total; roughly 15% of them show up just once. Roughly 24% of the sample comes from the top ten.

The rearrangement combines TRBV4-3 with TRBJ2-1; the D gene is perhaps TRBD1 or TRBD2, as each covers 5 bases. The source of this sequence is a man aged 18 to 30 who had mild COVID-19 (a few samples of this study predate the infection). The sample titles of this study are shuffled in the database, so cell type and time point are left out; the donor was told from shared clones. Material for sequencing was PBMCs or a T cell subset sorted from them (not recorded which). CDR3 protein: CASSQDPGPGKQFF. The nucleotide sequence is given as TGCGCCAGCAGCCAGGATCCGGGGCCCGGAAAGCAGTTCTTC.